This TCR beta chain is from a study of beta chain features in type 1 diabetes. General study points: Naive, central memory and Treg TCRB repertoires seemed to resemble each other more closely in patients than they did in healthy donors. These data did not resolve whether HLA type affects TCRB rearrangement.

Each sorted population was over 98% pure. This clone turned up a few times. Its antigen is undetermined. Expressed TCRB transcripts were sequenced after all isolated RNA was converted to cDNA. The method was immunoSEQ multiplex PCR; TCRdb's version includes in-frame clones alone and lacks a portion of them. Of a few hundred thousand clones in the sample, 9.6% were seen once. V lost 4 bases and J lost 5, with 20 bases in between. The CDR3 contains 16 residues. The germline CDR1 and CDR2 sequences are MNHEY and SMNVEV (reference sequence). The sequence came from a woman aged 18-35 years in good health. The specimen was naive CD4+ T cells from blood. The V gene is TRBV27, the J gene TRBJ1-2, with D possibly matching TRBD1 (6 bases). CDR3 nucleotide sequence: TGTGCCAGCAGTTCCCGAGGCAGGGGCCGTTCTTATGGCTACACCTTC. The encoded protein is CASSSRGRGRSYGYTF.